Reported below is one T cell receptor (beta chain). The source of the sample is a study of blood T cell repertoires in COVID-19. Study at large: The United States, Italy and Spain provided the acute and convalescent COVID-19 samples. PBMCs, B-cell-depleted T cells, or T cells provided the cDNA or gDNA that made up the material.

The CDR3 is made up of 13 amino acids. V was trimmed by 0 bases and J by 7 bases, leaving 7 bases between them. Looked up from germline, CDR1 is SGHNT and CDR2 is YYREEE (reference sequence). Measured with immunoSEQ multiplex PCR; TCRdb has only the in-frame clones, and not every one. This table has roughly 78,000 clones, around 89% appearing once. The chain combines TRBV5-4 with TRBJ1-4; D is unclear. The sequencing sample was made of peripheral blood. This clonotype was obtained from a man between 60 and 70 years old with acute or convalescent COVID-19. CDR3: CASSLAGLEKLFF. In DNA, the CDR3 is TGTGCCAGCAGCTTGGCAGGTCTTGAAAAACTGTTTTTT.